One sample yielded the 3 T cell receptor beta chains listed below, sequenced in a study of blood T cells in healthy people across ages. Next came a second PCR, run for 7 to 11 cycles, which used a sample-barcoded 5' primer along with a J-beta primer mix. TCRdb passed the 5' RACE reads through MiXCR, listing each CDR3 protein once. The data show some 1.7 million distinct CDR3 sequences, with 28% seen just once and more than 6% held by the top ten. The sequenced sample was blood. These receptors originate from a woman in her thirties in good health.

The chain employs TRBV3-1 and TRBJ2-7; D possibly uses TRBD1 or TRBD2 (5 bases each). Trimming removed 3 bases at V and 7 bases at J, with 10 bases between. Per germline, CDR1 LGHDT and CDR2 YNNKEL (reference sequence). CDR3 size: 12 residues. In nucleotides, the CDR3 is TGTGCCAGCAGCCAGGGGGACGGAGAGCAGTACTTC. Its translation is CASSQGDGEQYF.

The chain recombines TRBV29-1 with TRBJ2-7; 7 bases map to TRBD1. J lost 7 bases, V lost 7 bases, and 16 bases had no gene match. The CDR3 has 14 residues. CDR1 SQVTM and CDR2 ANQGSEA come from the germline V gene. As DNA, the CDR3 is TGCAGCGCTTATACGGGACAGAGTACCTTAGAGCAGTACTTC. It encodes CSAYTGQSTLEQYF.

This chain's CDR3 is CASSRGWRNSPLHF. CDR3 coding DNA: TGTGCCAGCAGTAGAGGGTGGAGAAATTCACCCCTCCACTTT. The V gene is TRBV12-3 or TRBV12-4, the J gene TRBJ1-6, with D unclear. V lost 5 bases and J lost 7, with 12 bases in between. This CDR3 spans 14 amino acids.